The next 18 T cell receptor beta chains were all read from a single sample in a study of tumor and adjacent non-tumor tissue in lung cancer. Three rounds of nested PCR, following a modified ARM-PCR protocol, produced the TCRbeta library. TCRdb reanalysed the multiplex PCR reads using MiXCR and keeps one entry per CDR3 protein. Here the sample spans about 200,000 distinct CDR3 sequences, 70% to 75% being singletons. No cell sorting was done before RNA was extracted from the tissue. The sample comprised lung tumor tissue. The receptor set was obtained from a man aged 60 to 69 with non-small cell lung cancer.

Of note for this clonotype: One end of the junction fails to match germline, which may point to a read error. The CDR3 spells CVSSLDLMVREQYF. The CDR3 nucleotides read TGTGTCAGCAGCTTAGATCTCATGGTCCGCGAGCAGTACTTC. The chain couples TRBV11-3 to TRBJ2-7; D unresolved. The V gene's germline CDR1 is SGHNT and CDR2 YENEEA. CDR3 length equals 14 residues.

The rearrangement uses TRBV18 and TRBJ1-2, with 8 bases lining up with TRBD1. CDR3 length equals 14 residues. Germline trimming cut 1 base from V and 6 bases from J; bases unmatched to any gene: 4. Germline assignment: CDR1 KGHSH and CDR2 LQKENI. The chain's CDR3 is CASSPQTGEDGYTF. As DNA, the CDR3 is TGTGCCAGCTCACCACAGACAGGGGAGGATGGCTACACCTTC.

Points on this clonotype: One junction end disagrees with the germline gene, perhaps due to a read error. The rearrangement links TRBV6-5 to TRBJ2-5; no reliable D call. This CDR3 has 13 residues. Germline CDR1 MNHEY, CDR2 SVGAGI. The CDR3 here is CARCGLSQETRYF. CDR3 coding DNA: TGTGCCAGATGTGGGCTCTCCCAAGAGACCCGGTACTTC.

Worth noting for this clonotype: This could be a read error, since a much larger clone is one nucleotide away. The rearrangement joins TRBV20-1 to TRBJ2-1; 7 nucleotides agree with TRBD2. The CDR3 contains 15 residues. Looked up from germline, CDR1 is DFQATT and CDR2 is SNEGSKA (reference sequence). The chain's CDR3 is CSAYPPAGAYNEQSF. The CDR3 coding sequence is TGCAGTGCTTACCCCCCCGCGGGAGCCTACAATGAGCAGTCCTTC.

V gene TRBV6-5 combines with J gene TRBJ2-3, with 12 bases lining up with TRBD2. Germline-derived CDR1 and CDR2 are MNHEY and SVGAGI. J gave up 6 bases and V 5 bases, and 9 bases lay outside the gene matches. CDR3 length: 16 residues. The CDR3 region has the DNA TGTGCCAGCAGTAGCCCTAGCGGGGGGGTAGGGGATACGCAGTATTTT. Its protein is CASSSPSGGVGDTQYF.

This clonotype has a count of ten or more. The CDR3, as DNA: TGTGCCAGCAGCCTTTCTGGGACGAACACTGAAGCTTTCTTT. It is translated as CASSLSGTNTEAFF. The V gene is TRBV11-1, the J gene TRBJ1-1; TRBD1 is a possible D gene (5 bases). Looked up from germline, CDR1 is SGHAT and CDR2 is FQDESV (reference sequence). The CDR3 runs to 14 residues. Trimming pared 5 bases from V and 1 base from J, leaving 11 bases between.

A remark on this clonotype: The junction differs from germline at one of its ends, possibly a read error. This chain joins TRBV5-6 and TRBJ1-5; no clear D gene. Germline loops: CDR1 SGHDT, CDR2 YYEEEE. The CDR3 has 16 residues. Here the CDR3 reads CAGSLASAGSNQPQHF. CDR3 sequence (DNA): TGTGCCGGCAGCTTGGCCTCGGCAGGCAGCAATCAGCCCCAGCATTTT.

In its sample, this clonotype was seen once. The chain combines TRBV29-1 with TRBJ1-1; D is undetermined. V shed 7 bases and J shed 0 bases, with 12 bases lying between them. Germline V gives CDR1 SQVTM, CDR2 ANQGSEA. The CDR3 loop spans 13 amino acids. Here the CDR3 DNA reads TGCAGCGGCTCGAGACACCTGAACACTGAAGCTTTCTTT. The encoded protein is CSGSRHLNTEAFF.

This clonotype occurred a few times. The gene calls are TRBV5-4 and TRBJ1-1; D is perhaps TRBD1 (5 bases). V lost 3 bases to trimming and J lost 1 base, with 13 bases between them. From germline, CDR1 is SGHNT and CDR2 YYREEE (reference sequence). CDR3 length equals 15 residues. CDR3 sequence: CASSYKLQGNTEAFF. The CDR3 DNA sequence: TGTGCCAGCAGCTATAAACTTCAGGGGAACACTGAAGCTTTCTTT.

To note about this clonotype: A junction boundary mismatches the germline segment, possibly from a read error. This chain links TRBV4-3 with TRBJ1-4; D gene uncertain. Germline lookup yields CDR1 LGHNA and CDR2 YSLEER. The CDR3 sequence is 16 residues long. The CDR3 is CASNQEPQAVGEKLLF. The CDR3 DNA sequence: TGCGCCAGCAACCAAGAACCCCAGGCAGTAGGAGAAAAACTGCTTTTT.

On this clonotype: Germline and junction disagree at one end, which may indicate a read error. This chain joins TRBV5-1 and TRBJ2-1; the D gene is possibly TRBD1 (5 bases). This CDR3 has 13 amino acids. The germline gives CDR1 SGHRS, CDR2 YFSETQ. DNA of the CDR3: TGCGCCAGCAGCTTGGACCAGGGCAATGAACAGTTCTTC. Its protein product is CASSLDQGNEQFF.

As for this clonotype: Compared with germline, one end of the junction differs, possibly owing to a read error. The rearrangement uses TRBV11-3 and TRBJ2-3, with D possibly matching TRBD2 (7 bases). Germline lookup yields CDR1 SGHNT and CDR2 YENEEA. The CDR3 is 16 amino acids. DNA for the CDR3: TGTGCCAACAGCTTAGTCGTCGGGGGGCGGACAGATACGCAGTATTTT. It is translated as CANSLVVGGRTDTQYF.

As regards this clonotype: One end of the junction fails to match germline, which may point to a read error. The rearrangement joins TRBV5-6 to TRBJ1-6; D call uncertain. This CDR3 is built from 15 residues. The germline V gene encodes CDR1 SGHDT and CDR2 YYEEEE. This CDR3 is CASSEWSTKNSHLHF. DNA for the CDR3: TGTGCCAGCAGCGAATGGTCAACCAAAAATTCACACCTCCACTTT.

The sample holds a few counts of this clonotype. The chain links TRBV20-1 to TRBJ2-5; the match to TRBD2 covers 7 bases. Germline V CDR1 and CDR2: DFQATT, SNEGSKA (reference sequence). The CDR3 extends over 16 amino acids. With V trimmed by 0 bases and J by 5 bases, 12 bases remained unmatched. Here the CDR3 reads CSARDSRPGGGETQYF. CDR3 sequence (DNA): TGCAGTGCTAGAGATTCCCGCCCCGGGGGAGGGGAGACCCAGTACTTC.

In the case of this clonotype: A much larger clone is a single base away; this may be a read error. The chain combines TRBV4-3 with TRBJ2-7; D assignment may be TRBD1 or TRBD2 (5 bases each). This CDR3 has 17 residues. Trimming shortened V by 0 bases and J by 4 bases, and 19 bases separated the two germline ends. From germline, CDR1 is LGHNA and CDR2 YSLEER. CDR3 loop: CASSQDFGSAGHYEQYF. The DNA for the CDR3 is TGCGCCAGCAGCCAAGATTTCGGTAGCGCAGGGCATTACGAGCAGTACTTC.

Note on this clonotype: A much bigger clone sits one base away, suggesting this may be a read error. The chain couples TRBV4-3 to TRBJ2-7, with D uncertain. The CDR3 totals 14 residues. Germline loops: CDR1 LGHNA, CDR2 YSLEER. This CDR3 reads CASSQDPASYERYF. The CDR3 nucleotides are TGCGCCAGCAGCCAAGATCCAGCGTCCTACGAGCGGTACTTC.

As regards this clonotype: Just one base apart from a much larger clone, this may be a read error. V and J are TRBV12-3 or TRBV12-4 and TRBJ2-7; unclear D gene. This CDR3 spans 12 amino acids. The CDR3 sequence: CVSSLDFYEQYF. CDR3 coding DNA: TGTGTCAGCAGTTTAGATTTCTACGAGCAGTACTTC.

CDR3 residues: CSARLVSESQYF. CDR3 DNA sequence: TGCAGTGCTAGACTCGTGAGCGAGTCCCAGTACTTC. The J gene is TRBJ2-5, the V gene TRBV20-1, with D unclear. This CDR3 contains 12 residues. Deletions cut 2 bases from V and 9 bases from J, with 13 bases between. Germline V lookup: CDR1 DFQATT, CDR2 SNEGSKA (reference sequence).